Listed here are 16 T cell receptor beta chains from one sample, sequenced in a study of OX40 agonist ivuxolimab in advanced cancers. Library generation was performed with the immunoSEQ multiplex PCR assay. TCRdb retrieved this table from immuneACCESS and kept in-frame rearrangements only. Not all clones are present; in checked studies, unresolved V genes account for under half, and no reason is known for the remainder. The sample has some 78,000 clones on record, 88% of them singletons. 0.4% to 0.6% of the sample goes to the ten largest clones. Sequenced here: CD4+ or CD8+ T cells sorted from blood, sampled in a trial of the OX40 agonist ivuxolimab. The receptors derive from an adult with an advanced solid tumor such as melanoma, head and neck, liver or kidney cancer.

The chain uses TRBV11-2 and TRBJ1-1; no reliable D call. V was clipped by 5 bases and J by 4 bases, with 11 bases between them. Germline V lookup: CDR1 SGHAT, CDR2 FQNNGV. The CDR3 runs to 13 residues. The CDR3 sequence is CASSQQRGTEAFF. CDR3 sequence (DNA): TGTGCCAGCAGCCAGCAACGCGGCACTGAAGCTTTCTTT.

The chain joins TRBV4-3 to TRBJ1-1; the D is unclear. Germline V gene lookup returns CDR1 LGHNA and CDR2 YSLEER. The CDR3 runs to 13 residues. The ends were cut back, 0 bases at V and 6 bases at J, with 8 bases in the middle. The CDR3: CASSQEAPAEAFF. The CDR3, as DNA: TGCGCCAGCAGCCAAGAAGCTCCAGCTGAAGCTTTCTTT.

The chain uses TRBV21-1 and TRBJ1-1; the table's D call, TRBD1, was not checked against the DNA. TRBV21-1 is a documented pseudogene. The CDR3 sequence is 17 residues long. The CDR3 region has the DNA TGTGCCAGCAGCCCCCCAGAAAGGGACAGACGTACCACTGAAGCTTTCTTT. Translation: CASSPPERDRRTTEAFF.

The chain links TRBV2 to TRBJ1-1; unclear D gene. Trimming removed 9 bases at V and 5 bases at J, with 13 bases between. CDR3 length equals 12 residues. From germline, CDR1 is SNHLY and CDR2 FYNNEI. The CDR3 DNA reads TGTGCCAGTTGTCCCGAACAGACTGAAGCTTTCTTT. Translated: CASCPEQTEAFF.

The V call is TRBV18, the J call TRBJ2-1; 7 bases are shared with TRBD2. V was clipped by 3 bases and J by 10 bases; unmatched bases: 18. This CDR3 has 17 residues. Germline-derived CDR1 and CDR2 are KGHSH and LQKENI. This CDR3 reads CASSPMRPGLVGDEQFF. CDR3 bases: TGTGCCAGCTCACCCATGCGACCAGGACTAGTGGGGGACGAGCAGTTCTTC.

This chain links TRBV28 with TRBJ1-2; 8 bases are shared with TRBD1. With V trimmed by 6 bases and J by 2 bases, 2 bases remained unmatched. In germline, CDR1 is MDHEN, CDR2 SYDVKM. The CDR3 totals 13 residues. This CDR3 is CASSGQGNYGYTF. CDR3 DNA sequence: TGTGCCAGCAGCGGACAGGGAAACTATGGCTACACCTTC.

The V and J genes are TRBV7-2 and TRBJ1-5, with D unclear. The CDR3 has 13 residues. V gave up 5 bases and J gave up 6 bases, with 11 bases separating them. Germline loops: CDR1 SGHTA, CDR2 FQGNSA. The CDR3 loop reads CASSPGEGQPQHF. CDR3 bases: TGTGCCAGCAGCCCCGGGGAGGGTCAGCCCCAGCATTTT.

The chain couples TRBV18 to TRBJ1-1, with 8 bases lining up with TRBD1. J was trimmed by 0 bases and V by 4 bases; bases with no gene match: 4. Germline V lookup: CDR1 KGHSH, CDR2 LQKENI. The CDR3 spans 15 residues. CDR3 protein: CASSQTTGVNTEAFF. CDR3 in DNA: TGTGCCAGCTCACAAACGACAGGGGTGAACACTGAAGCTTTCTTT.

CDR3 protein: CASSSRDRLNTGELFF. The DNA for the CDR3 is TGCGCCAGCAGCTCCCGGGACAGGTTAAACACCGGGGAGCTGTTTTTT. This chain uses TRBV5-1 with TRBJ2-2; TRBD1 agrees at 8 bases. There are 16 residues in the CDR3. Germline loops: CDR1 SGHRS, CDR2 YFSETQ. With V trimmed by 3 bases and J by 2 bases, 6 bases remained unmatched.

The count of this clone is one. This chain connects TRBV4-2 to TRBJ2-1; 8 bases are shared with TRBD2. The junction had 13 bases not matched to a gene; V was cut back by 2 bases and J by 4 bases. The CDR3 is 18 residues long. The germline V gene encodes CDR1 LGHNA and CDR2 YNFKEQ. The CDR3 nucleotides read TGTGCCAGCAGCCAACTTTCAACCGGGGGGGACCCATACAATGAGCAGTTCTTC. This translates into CASSQLSTGGDPYNEQFF.

CDR3 DNA sequence: TGTGCCAGCTCCGGTGGGGCCCCAGATACGCAGTATTTT. Its protein is CASSGGAPDTQYF. The V call is TRBV18, the J call TRBJ2-3; possible D gene TRBD1, 5 bases. CDR1 and CDR2 (germline): KGHSH, LQKENI. CDR3 length: 13 amino acids. V lost 6 bases and J 4 bases, leaving 11 bases between the germline ends.

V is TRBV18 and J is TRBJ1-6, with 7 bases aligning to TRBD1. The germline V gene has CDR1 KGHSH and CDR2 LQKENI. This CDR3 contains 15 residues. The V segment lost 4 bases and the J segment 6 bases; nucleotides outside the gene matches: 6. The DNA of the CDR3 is TGTGCCAGCTCACTGGTGGGGGACAGTAATTCACCCCTCCACTTT. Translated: CASSLVGDSNSPLHF. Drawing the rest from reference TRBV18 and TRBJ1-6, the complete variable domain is NAGVMQNPRHLVRRRGQEARLRCSPMKGHSHVYWYRQLPEEGLKFMVYLQKENIIDESGMPKERFSAEFPKEGPSILRIQQVVRGDSAAYFCASSLVGDSNSPLHFGNGTRLTVT.

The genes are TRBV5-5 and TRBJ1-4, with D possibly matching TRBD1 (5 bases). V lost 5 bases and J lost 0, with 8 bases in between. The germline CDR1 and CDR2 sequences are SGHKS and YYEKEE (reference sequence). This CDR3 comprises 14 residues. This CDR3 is CASRGQTTNEKLFF. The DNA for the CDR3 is TGTGCCAGCAGGGGGCAAACAACTAATGAAAAACTGTTTTTT.

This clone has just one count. CDR3 in DNA: TGTGCCAGCAGCTTAGCGGCAGCGGGGGGCCAAGAGACCCAGTACTTC. Protein sequence: CASSLAAAGGQETQYF. This chain uses TRBV7-2 with TRBJ2-5; 9 positions agree with TRBD2. The CDR3 runs to 16 residues. Germline V gene sequence: CDR1 SGHTA, CDR2 FQGNSA. Losses at the gene ends were 0 bases for V and 1 base for J; bases not matched to a gene: 3.

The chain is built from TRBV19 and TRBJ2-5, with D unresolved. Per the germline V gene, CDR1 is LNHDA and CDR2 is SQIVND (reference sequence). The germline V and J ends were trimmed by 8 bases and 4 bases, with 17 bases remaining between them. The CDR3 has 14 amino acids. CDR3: CASSAAGRRETQYF. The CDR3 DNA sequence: TGTGCCAGTTCCGCAGCTGGGCGGAGAGAGACCCAGTACTTC.

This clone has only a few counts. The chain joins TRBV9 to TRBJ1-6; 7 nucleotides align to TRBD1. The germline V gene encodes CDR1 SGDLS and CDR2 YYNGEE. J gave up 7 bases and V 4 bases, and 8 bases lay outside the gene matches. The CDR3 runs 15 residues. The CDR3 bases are TGTGCCAGCAGCAACGACAGGGTAGGGAATTCACCCCTCCACTTT. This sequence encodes CASSNDRVGNSPLHF. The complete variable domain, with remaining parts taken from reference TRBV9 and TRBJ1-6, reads DSGVTQTPKHLITATGQRVTLRCSPRSGDLSVYWYQQSLDQGLQFLIQYYNGEERAKGNILERFSAQQFPDLHSELNLSSLELGDSALYFCASSNDRVGNSPLHFGNGTRLTVT.